The subject of this entry is one T cell receptor (beta chain). Its antigen is still unknown. This record belongs to a study of OX40 agonist ivuxolimab in advanced cancers. On the study more broadly: The mean age was 60 years, ranging from about 20 to 90, with around four fifths of participants male. Three patients responded partially, comprising one with hepatocellular carcinoma and two with cutaneous melanoma.

Study observations and caveats: Expanded clones were, on average, more numerous in CD8+ T cells than in CD4+.

Clones were read by immunoSEQ multiplex PCR, and TCRdb kept only the in-frame ones, dropping some. The sample carries 45,000 to 50,000 clones, around 90% recorded once. This clonotype originated in an adult with an advanced solid tumor such as melanoma, head and neck, liver or kidney cancer. The sequencing here drew on CD4+ or CD8+ T cells sorted from blood, taken in a trial of the OX40 agonist ivuxolimab.

DNA for the CDR3: TGTGCCAGCAGTGAGGTATCAGCTAATCAGCCCCAGCATTTT. Translating it yields CASSEVSANQPQHF. This rearrangement joins TRBV6-1 to TRBJ1-5; unclear D gene. Trimming removed 3 bases at V and 4 bases at J, with 10 bases between. Germline assignment: CDR1 MNHNS and CDR2 SASEGT. This CDR3 spans 14 amino acids.